This TCR beta chain emerged from a study of Graves' ophthalmopathy and Graves' hyperthyroidism. CDR3 regions of TCR beta were amplified from RNA transcripts. HTBI primers served in a first-round RT-PCR, which a second-round multiplex PCR followed. TCRdb used MiXCR to reprocess the multiplex PCR reads, holding one entry per CDR3 protein. The repertoire holds about half a million distinct CDR3 sequences, around 14% seen once, with over 7.5% in the top ten. V lost 4 bases and J lost 0; bases outside the gene matches: 8. From germline, CDR1 is LGHDT and CDR2 YNNKEL (reference sequence). CDR3 length: 16 residues. This clonotype was counted at least ten times.

Material: blood. This TCR derives from a woman in her twenties or thirties with Graves' ophthalmopathy. V gene TRBV3-1 combines with J gene TRBJ2-7; 8 bases match TRBD2. CDR3 coding DNA: TGTGCCAGCAGCCCTGCTAGCGGGCGGAGCTCCTACGAGCAGTACTTC. Protein product: CASSPASGRSSYEQYF.